This T cell receptor beta chain emerged from a study of T cell responses to AZD1222 COVID-19 vaccine. Trimming pared 8 bases from V and 0 bases from J, leaving 8 bases between. Germline CDR1 reads MNHEY; CDR2 reads SVGAGI. The CDR3 consists of 13 residues. The table came from immunoSEQ multiplex PCR; TCRdb's copy has only in-frame clones and leaves some out. The data show approximately 130,000 clones, roughly 91% seen once. The receptor's source is an adult in good health. This specimen was peripheral blood, taken on day 0 of MenACWY control vaccination. The V call is TRBV6-5, the J call TRBJ1-5; no definite D call. CDR3 protein: CASSLDSNQPQHF. The DNA of the CDR3 is TGTGCCAGCTCACTCGATAGCAATCAGCCCCAGCATTTT.